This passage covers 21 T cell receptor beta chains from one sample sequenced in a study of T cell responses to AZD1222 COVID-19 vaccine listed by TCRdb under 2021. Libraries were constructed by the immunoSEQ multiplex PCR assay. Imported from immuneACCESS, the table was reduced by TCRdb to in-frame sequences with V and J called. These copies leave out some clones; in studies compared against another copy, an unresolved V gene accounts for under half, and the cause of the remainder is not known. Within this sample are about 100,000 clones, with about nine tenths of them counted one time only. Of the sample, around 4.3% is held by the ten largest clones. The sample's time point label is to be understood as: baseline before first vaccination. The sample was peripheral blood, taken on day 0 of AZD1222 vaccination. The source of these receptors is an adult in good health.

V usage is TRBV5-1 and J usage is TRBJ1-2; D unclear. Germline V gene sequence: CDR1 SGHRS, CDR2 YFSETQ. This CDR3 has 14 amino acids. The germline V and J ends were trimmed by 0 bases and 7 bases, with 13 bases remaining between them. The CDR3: CASSLDSLGGGYTF. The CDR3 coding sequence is TGCGCCAGCAGCTTGGATTCTTTGGGCGGTGGCTACACCTTC.

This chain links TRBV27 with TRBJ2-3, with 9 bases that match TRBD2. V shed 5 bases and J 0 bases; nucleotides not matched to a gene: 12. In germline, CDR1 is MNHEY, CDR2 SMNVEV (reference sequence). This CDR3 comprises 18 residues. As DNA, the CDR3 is TGTGCCAGCAGTCGAACAGCGGGAGGATCGACTAGCACAGATACGCAGTATTTT. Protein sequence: CASSRTAGGSTSTDTQYF.

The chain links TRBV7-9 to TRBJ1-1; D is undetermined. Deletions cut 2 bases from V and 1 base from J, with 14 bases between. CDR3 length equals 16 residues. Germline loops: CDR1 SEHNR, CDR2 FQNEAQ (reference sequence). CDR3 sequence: CASSLNAVRENTEAFF. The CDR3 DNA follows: TGTGCCAGCAGCTTAAATGCGGTTCGGGAGAACACTGAAGCTTTCTTT. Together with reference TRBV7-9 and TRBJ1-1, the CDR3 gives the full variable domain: DTGVSQNPRHKITKRGQNVTFRCDPISEHNRLYWYRQTLGQGPEFLTYFQNEAQLEKSRLLSDRFSAERPKGSFSTLEIQRTEQGDSAMYLCASSLNAVRENTEAFFGQGTRLTVV.

CDR3 bases: TGTGCCAGTAGTATGGTGGGAAGATACAATGAGCAGTTCTTC. This translates into CASSMVGRYNEQFF. The chain couples TRBV19 to TRBJ2-1, with D unresolved. Germline assignment: CDR1 LNHDA and CDR2 SQIVND (reference sequence). The CDR3 is 14 amino acids. Trimming stripped 3 bases from V and 4 bases from J, with 10 bases between.

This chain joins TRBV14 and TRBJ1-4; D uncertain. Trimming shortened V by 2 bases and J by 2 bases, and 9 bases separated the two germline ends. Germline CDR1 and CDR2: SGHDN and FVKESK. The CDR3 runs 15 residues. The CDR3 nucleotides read TGTGCCAGCAGCCAAACCCGACCCACTAATGAAAAACTGTTTTTT. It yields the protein CASSQTRPTNEKLFF.

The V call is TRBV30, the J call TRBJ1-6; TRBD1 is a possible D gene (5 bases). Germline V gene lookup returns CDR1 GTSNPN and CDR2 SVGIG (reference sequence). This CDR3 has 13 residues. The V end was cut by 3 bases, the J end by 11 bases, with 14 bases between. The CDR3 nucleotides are TGTGCCTGGAGGTTAGACGGGACCGCACCCCTCCACTTT. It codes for CAWRLDGTAPLHF. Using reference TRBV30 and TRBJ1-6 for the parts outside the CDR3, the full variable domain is SQTIHQWPATLVQPVGSPLSLECTVEGTSNPNLYWYRQAAGRGLQLLFYSVGIGQISSEVPQNLSASRPQDRQFILSSKKLLLSDSGFYLCAWRLDGTAPLHFGNGTRLTVT.

The CDR3: CASSTGGIFLGSAQHF. CDR3 sequence (DNA): TGTGCCAGCAGTACAGGGGGGATTTTTCTGGGATCAGCCCAGCATTTT. V usage is TRBV28 and J usage is TRBJ1-5, with 8 bases fitting TRBD1. Germline CDR1 is MDHEN and CDR2 is SYDVKM. This CDR3 comprises 16 residues. The trim removed 5 bases at V and 11 bases at J, leaving 17 bases unmatched.

The DNA for the CDR3 is TGTGCCAGCAGCGTAGATCCTAGCGGTACCTACGAGCAGTACTTC. Translating it yields CASSVDPSGTYEQYF. The gene calls are TRBV9 and TRBJ2-7; 7 bases map to TRBD2. The CDR3 spans 15 residues. The J segment lost 2 bases and the V segment lost 0 bases, leaving 5 bases of the junction unmatched. CDR1 is SGDLS and CDR2 is YYNGEE in the germline V gene.

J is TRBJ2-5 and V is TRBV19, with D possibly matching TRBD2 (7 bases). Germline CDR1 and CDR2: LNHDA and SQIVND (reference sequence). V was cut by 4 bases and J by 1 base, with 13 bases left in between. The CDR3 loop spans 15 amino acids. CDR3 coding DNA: TGTGCCAGTAGTACCGGGCGGGGGCCCCAAGAGACCCAGTACTTC. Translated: CASSTGRGPQETQYF.

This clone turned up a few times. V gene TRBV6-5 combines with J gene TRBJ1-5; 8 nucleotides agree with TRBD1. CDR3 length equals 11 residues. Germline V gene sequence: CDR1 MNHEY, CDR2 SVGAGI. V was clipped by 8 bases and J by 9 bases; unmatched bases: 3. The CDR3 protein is CASGTGRPQHF. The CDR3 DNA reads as TGTGCCAGCGGGACAGGAAGGCCCCAGCATTTT.

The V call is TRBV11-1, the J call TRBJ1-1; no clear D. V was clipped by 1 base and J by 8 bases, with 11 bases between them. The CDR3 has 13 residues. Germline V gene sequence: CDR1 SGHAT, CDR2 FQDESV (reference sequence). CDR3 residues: CASSLGTSTEAFF. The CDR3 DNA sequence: TGTGCCAGCAGCTTAGGGACCTCTACGGAAGCTTTCTTT. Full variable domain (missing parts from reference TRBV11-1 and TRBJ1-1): EAEVAQSPRYKITEKSQAVAFWCDPISGHATLYWYRQILGQGPELLVQFQDESVVDDSQLPKDRFSAERLKGVDSTLKIQPAELGDSAMYLCASSLGTSTEAFFGQGTRLTVV.

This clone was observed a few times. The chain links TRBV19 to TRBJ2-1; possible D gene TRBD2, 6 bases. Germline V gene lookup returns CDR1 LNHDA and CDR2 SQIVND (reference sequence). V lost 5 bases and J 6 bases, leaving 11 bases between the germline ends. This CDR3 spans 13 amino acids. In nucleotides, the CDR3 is TGTGCCAGTAGTCATAGGGGAGGCAATGAGCAGTTCTTC. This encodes CASSHRGGNEQFF.

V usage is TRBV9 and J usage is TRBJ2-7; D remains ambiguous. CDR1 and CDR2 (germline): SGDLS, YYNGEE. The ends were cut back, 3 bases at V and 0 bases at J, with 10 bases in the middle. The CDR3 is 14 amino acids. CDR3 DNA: TGTGCCAGCAGCGCGGACGGATTCTCCTACGAGCAGTACTTC. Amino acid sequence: CASSADGFSYEQYF.

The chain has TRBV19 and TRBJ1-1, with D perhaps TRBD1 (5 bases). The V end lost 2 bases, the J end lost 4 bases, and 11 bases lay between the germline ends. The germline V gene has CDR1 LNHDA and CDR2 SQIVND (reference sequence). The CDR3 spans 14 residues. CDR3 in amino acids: CASSIYTGGTEAFF. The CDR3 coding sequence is TGTGCCAGTAGTATATACACAGGTGGCACTGAAGCTTTCTTT.

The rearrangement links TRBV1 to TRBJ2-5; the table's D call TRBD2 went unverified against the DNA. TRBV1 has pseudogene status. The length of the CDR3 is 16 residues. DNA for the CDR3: TGCACCAGCCACCCGGATAGCGGGGTATGTAGGGAGACCCAGTACTTC. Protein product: CTSHPDSGVCRETQYF.

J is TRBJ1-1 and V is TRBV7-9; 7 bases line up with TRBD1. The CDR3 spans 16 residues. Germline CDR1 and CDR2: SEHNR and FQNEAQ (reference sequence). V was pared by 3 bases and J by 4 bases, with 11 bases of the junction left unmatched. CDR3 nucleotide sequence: TGTGCCAGCAGCTTGGAGGGGGCTTCTCCTCCCACTGAAGCTTTCTTT. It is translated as CASSLEGASPPTEAFF.

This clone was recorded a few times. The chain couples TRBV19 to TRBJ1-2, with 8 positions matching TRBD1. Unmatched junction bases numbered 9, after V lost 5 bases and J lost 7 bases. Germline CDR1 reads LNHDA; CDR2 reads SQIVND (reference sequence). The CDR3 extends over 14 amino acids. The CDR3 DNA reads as TGTGCCAGTAGTTACCGGGACAGGTTTCCTGGCTACACCTTC. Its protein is CASSYRDRFPGYTF.

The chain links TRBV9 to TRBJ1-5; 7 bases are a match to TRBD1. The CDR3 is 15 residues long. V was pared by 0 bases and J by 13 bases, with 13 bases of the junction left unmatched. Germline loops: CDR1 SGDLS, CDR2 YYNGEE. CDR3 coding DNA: TGTGCCAGCAGCGTAGACGGGAGACAGGGAACCTCGCAGCATTTT. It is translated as CASSVDGRQGTSQHF.

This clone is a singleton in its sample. The CDR3 DNA is TGTGCCAGTAGTCCGAACAGGGAGAAGGCGTATGGCTACACCTTC. Translating it yields CASSPNREKAYGYTF. The rearrangement links TRBV19 to TRBJ1-2, with D perhaps TRBD1 (6 bases). This CDR3 has 15 residues. Germline lookup yields CDR1 LNHDA and CDR2 SQIVND (reference sequence). Trimming stripped 5 bases from V and 5 bases from J, with 18 bases between.

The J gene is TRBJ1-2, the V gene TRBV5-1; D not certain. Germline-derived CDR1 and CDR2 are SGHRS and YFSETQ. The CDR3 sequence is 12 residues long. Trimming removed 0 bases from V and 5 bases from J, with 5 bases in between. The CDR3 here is CASSLEGYGYTF. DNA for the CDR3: TGCGCCAGCAGCTTGGAAGGGTATGGCTACACCTTC.

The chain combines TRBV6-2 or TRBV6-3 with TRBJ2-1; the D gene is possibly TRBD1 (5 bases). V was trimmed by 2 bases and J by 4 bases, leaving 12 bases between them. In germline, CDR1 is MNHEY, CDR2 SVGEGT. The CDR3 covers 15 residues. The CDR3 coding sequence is TGTGCCAGCAGTTACGGGGCTAGAGAGTACAATGAGCAGTTCTTC. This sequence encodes CASSYGAREYNEQFF.